The 11 T cell receptor beta chains below were found in one sample sequenced in a study of shared clonotypes between healthy human individuals. Method: immunoSEQ multiplex PCR; TCRdb's copy keeps in-frame clones and lacks some. This sample has some 2,100,000 clones, with around 93% found just once. Naivety among CD8 cells was defined by CD45RO negativity and positive CCR7 selection, thereby excluding terminally differentiated effector memory CD45RA+ cells. The material sequenced was naive CD8+ T cells from PBMCs. The origin of the receptors is a man younger than 35 in good health. Some clones in this sample may be carry-over from other donors' samples.

The chain couples TRBV4-1 to TRBJ2-2, with a weak D call TRBD1 (5 bases). Per the germline V gene, CDR1 is MGHRA and CDR2 is YSYEKL. V lost 2 bases and J lost 6, with 13 bases in between. The CDR3 length is 15 residues. CDR3 region: CASSQPPGLAGELFF. The CDR3 DNA is TGCGCCAGCAGCCAACCACCAGGGTTAGCCGGGGAGCTGTTTTTT.

This chain uses TRBV27 with TRBJ2-7; 10 positions agree with TRBD2. V shed 5 bases, J shed 4 bases, and the junction held 11 bases outside the gene matches. The germline V gene has CDR1 MNHEY and CDR2 SMNVEV (reference sequence). The CDR3 is 16 residues long. Here the CDR3 DNA reads TGTGCCAGCAGTCCCCGGCTAGCGGGAGTGACATACGAGCAGTACTTC. Encoded protein: CASSPRLAGVTYEQYF.

The chain uses TRBV4-3 and TRBJ2-1; 10 bases line up with TRBD1. CDR3 length: 17 amino acids. V shed 4 bases and J 4 bases; nucleotides not matched to a gene: 10. Per germline, CDR1 LGHNA and CDR2 YSLEER. This CDR3 reads CASSPGSGTGAYNEQFF. The CDR3, as DNA: TGCGCCAGCAGCCCGGGGTCCGGGACAGGGGCGTACAATGAGCAGTTCTTC.

The V gene is TRBV18, the J gene TRBJ2-7, with 9 bases lining up with TRBD1. Germline lookup yields CDR1 KGHSH and CDR2 LQKENI. This CDR3 comprises 14 residues. Unmatched junction bases numbered 6, after V lost 4 bases and J lost 5 bases. CDR3 DNA: TGTGCCAGCTCACAGGACAGGGGATCGGACGAGCAGTACTTC. Translation: CASSQDRGSDEQYF.

The chain employs TRBV10-2 and TRBJ2-7, with 9 bases matching TRBD1. The germline CDR1 and CDR2 sequences are WSHSY and SAAADI. This CDR3 region has 15 residues. V lost 6 bases, J lost 3 bases, and 9 bases stayed unmatched. The CDR3 DNA is TGCGCCAGCAGCCCAGCCGGGACAGGGTTCTACGAGCAGTACTTC. Amino acid sequence: CASSPAGTGFYEQYF.

The genes are TRBV5-1 and TRBJ2-6, with D possibly TRBD2 on 6 matching bases. This CDR3 has 14 amino acids. Germline V CDR1 and CDR2: SGHRS, YFSETQ. Trimming pared 6 bases from V and 4 bases from J, leaving 11 bases between. The CDR3 spells CASTGTPGANVLTF. The CDR3 DNA follows: TGCGCCAGCACTGGGACTCCAGGGGCCAACGTCCTGACTTTC.

This clone was recorded only once. The chain is built from TRBV7-9 and TRBJ2-7; 9 nucleotides line up with TRBD1. Germline values: CDR1 SEHNR, CDR2 FQNEAQ (reference sequence). V shed 1 base, J shed 4 bases, and the junction held 8 bases outside the gene matches. The CDR3 consists of 16 residues. This chain's CDR3 is CASSLEGTGLGYEQYF. The CDR3 nucleotides read TGTGCCAGCAGCTTAGAAGGGACAGGGCTAGGGTACGAGCAGTACTTC.

The rearrangement links TRBV4-1 to TRBJ2-7, with 8 bases fitting TRBD2. The V gene's germline CDR1 is MGHRA and CDR2 YSYEKL. V gave up 1 base and J gave up 3 bases; unmatched junction bases: 8. There are 16 residues in the CDR3. The CDR3 DNA sequence: TGCGCCAGCAGCCAAGTTTGGGGCAGCGGGAGCTACGAGCAGTACTTC. This translates into CASSQVWGSGSYEQYF.

This sequence joins TRBV29-1 and TRBJ2-2; D might be TRBD1 (5 bases). Germline lookup yields CDR1 SQVTM and CDR2 ANQGSEA. The CDR3 extends over 13 amino acids. V was cut by 5 bases and J by 1 base, with 8 bases left in between. The CDR3 protein is CSVLTVNTGELFF. The CDR3 DNA follows: TGCAGCGTTCTGACAGTGAACACCGGGGAGCTGTTTTTT.

This chain uses TRBV29-1 with TRBJ1-1; no firm D call. This CDR3 is built from 11 residues. V lost 4 bases, J lost 5 bases, and 8 bases lay in between. CDR1 is SQVTM, CDR2 ANQGSEA, per germline. For the CDR3, the DNA is TGCAGCGTTGTCTTTGGGACTGAAGCTTTCTTT. The encoded protein is CSVVFGTEAFF.

The V and J genes are TRBV4-1 and TRBJ2-2; no reliable D call. The germline CDR1 and CDR2 sequences are MGHRA and YSYEKL. The CDR3 sequence is 11 residues long. V lost 6 bases, J lost 7 bases, and 6 bases lay in between. The CDR3 DNA is TGCGCCAGCAGAAATCGCGGGGAGCTGTTTTTT. Translation: CASRNRGELFF.